This record covers a single T cell receptor (beta chain). Its antigen is not yet known. No much larger clone exists at a distance of one base, and base qualities are not known. This entry comes from a study of PD-1 blockade in classical Hodgkin lymphoma (dated by TCRdb to about 2020). For the wider study: Nivolumab dosing was 3 mg/kg intravenously every 2 weeks, continuing until either disease progression or unacceptable toxicity. A peripheral blood immune signature of response to PD-1 blockade in classical Hodgkin lymphoma was defined using TCR beta sequencing and CyTOF. On the study overall, not on this receptor specifically: Baseline TCR diversity was reported to be lower in newly diagnosed patients than in healthy donors, and even lower in relapsed/refractory patients. Among trial patients, those achieving complete response had baseline diversity similar to that of newly diagnosed patients, while diversity was significantly lower in partial responders and progressors. Diversity was lower in patients who began nivolumab less than 1 year after ASCT, so these patients were left out of later analyses to avoid confounding by immune reconstitution. A significant rise by C4D1 was seen in CD4+ but not CD8+ TCR diversity (p=0.0027 vs p=0.16), with the rise being most apparent in complete responders (p=0.02). The study was limited to a single clinical trial cohort, and causes of repertoire differences, possibly disease activity or prior therapy, remained undefined.

The Qiagen DNeasy kit was used to extract genomic DNA both from unsorted PBMCs and from the negatively selected CD4+ and CD8+ fractions. TCR beta CDR3 regions were subjected to amplification by immunoSEQ multiplex PCR with primers that anneal to V and J segments. A synthetic immune receptor repertoire was used to minimize amplification bias, and remaining bias was computationally removed after sequencing. On the authors' methods: Custom Python scripts were used to quantify repertoire diversity as the Shannon entropy index. The unsorted, CD4+ and CD8+ repertoires were each analyzed separately, with the exception of combined analyses, where CD4+ and CD8+ sequences were merged in silico. A clone was considered expanded if an increase in frequency of at least 2-fold after treatment relative to C1D1 was found, and a pseudocount of 0.5 was applied to clones undetected at baseline. Singleton clones were defined as clones with 0 or 1 copy at C1D1, and non-singleton clones were defined as clones with 2 or more copies. Clones expanded in unsorted samples were labelled as CD4+, CD8+ or unknown by matching protein sequences in sorted samples from the same patient. Diversity changes from C1D1 to C4D1 were tested in paired samples using Wilcoxon tests. As stored in TCRdb, this immuneACCESS dataset retains in-frame rearrangements with V and J assigned. A fraction of the clones does not appear; measured against another copy, unresolved V genes explain less than half of the discrepancy, and the remainder lacks a known reason. V, J and clone size are taken as reported in that table, and D and trimming were inferred from the DNA itself. The sample has tens of thousands of clones on record, approximately 74% of them singletons. Together, the top ten hold approximately 15% of the sample.

This specimen's time point label, per the study, means: cycle 1 day 1 (C1D1), immediately before nivolumab initiation. Relapse after autologous stem cell transplantation had occurred in all trial patients, and cohorts A, B and C were distinguished by prior brentuximab vedotin exposure. A total of around 60 patients with relapsed/refractory classical Hodgkin lymphoma made up the trial cohort, and each patient's best overall response was complete response, partial response or progressive disease. In the multi-cohort phase II CheckMate 205 trial, trial patients received single-agent nivolumab. An independent review committee assessed best overall response by applying the 2007 International Working Group response criteria. Trial PBMCs were collected just before the start of nivolumab (C1D1) and during therapy at cycle 2 day 1 and cycle 4 day 1. Peripheral blood was collected in 8 mL Vacutainer Cell Preparation Tubes, from which PBMCs were isolated by centrifugation and then cryopreserved.

This clonotype originated in a human donor with classical Hodgkin lymphoma. The material was peripheral blood mononuclear cells (PBMCs), obtained at baseline.

This receptor has the CDR3 CAISGWGDGYTF. The nucleotide sequence reads TGTGCCATCAGTGGTTGGGGTGATGGCTACACCTTC. The V gene is TRBV10-3 and the J gene is TRBJ1-2; the D gene cannot be resolved reliably. V is reduced by 4 bases and J by 6 bases, leaving a spacing of 9 bases between them. Taken from the germline V gene, the CDR1 and CDR2 loops are ENHRY and SYGVKD. The CDR3, cysteine through phenylalanine, is 12 amino acids long. Only the CDR3 portion is preserved as DNA: 36 bases, with reading frame beginning at the first base.